The 11 T cell receptor beta chains below come from one sample, sequenced in a study of cytomegalovirus exposure and HLA in healthy donors. The PCR made use of 60 Vbeta and 13 Jbeta primers. Method: immunoSEQ multiplex PCR; TCRdb's copy keeps in-frame clones and lacks some. The sample holds over 80,000 clones, 73% seen once. The source material was PBMCs. The origin of the receptors is a man in his forties in good health and CMV-seronegative.

The V gene is TRBV7-8, the J gene TRBJ1-4; 9 positions match TRBD1. Per the germline V gene, CDR1 is SGHVS and CDR2 is FQNEAQ. V lost 4 bases, J lost 3 bases, and 3 bases stayed unmatched. CDR3 length: 15 residues. Here the CDR3 DNA reads TGTGCCAGCAGCTCACAGGGGGCGGCTAATGAAAAACTGTTTTTT. Translation: CASSSQGAANEKLFF. The entire variable domain, with the rest obtained from reference TRBV7-8 and TRBJ1-4, is as follows: GAGVSQSPRYKVAKRGQDVALRCDPISGHVSLFWYQQALGQGPEFLTYFQNEAQLDKSGLPSDRFFAERPEGSVSTLKIQRTQQEDSAVYLCASSSQGAANEKLFFGSGTQLSVL.

This clone was found once. The rearrangement links TRBV7-9 to TRBJ1-1, with D possibly being TRBD1 (6 bases). The germline gives CDR1 SEHNR, CDR2 FQNEAQ (reference sequence). The CDR3 consists of 14 residues. The ends were cut back, 6 bases at V and 1 base at J, with 12 bases in the middle. The CDR3, as DNA: TGTGCCAGCAGACAGGGCGGGTGGAACACTGAAGCTTTCTTT. This translates into CASRQGGWNTEAFF.

This chain joins TRBV7-9 and TRBJ2-3, with a weak D call TRBD1 (6 bases). The CDR3 runs to 13 residues. Germline V CDR1 and CDR2: SEHNR, FQNEAQ (reference sequence). With 6 bases removed from V and 5 bases from J, the gap between germline ends came to 12 bases. The CDR3: CASSPQGRDTQYF. CDR3 coding DNA: TGTGCCAGCAGTCCTCAGGGGAGAGATACGCAGTATTTT.

This clone was counted between two and nine times. CDR3 sequence (DNA): TGTGCCAGCAGTACCGGGACAGGGGGCTTAGAGACCCAGTACTTC. Amino acid sequence: CASSTGTGGLETQYF. The rearrangement joins TRBV6-6 to TRBJ2-5, with 12 bases lining up with TRBD1. CDR1 is MNHNY, CDR2 SVGAGI, per germline (reference sequence). The trim removed 5 bases at V and 4 bases at J, leaving 5 bases unmatched. There are 15 residues in the CDR3.

This rearrangement joins TRBV2 to TRBJ1-2, with no clear D. The CDR3 totals 13 residues. V was cut by 6 bases and J by 4 bases, with 12 bases left in between. Germline CDR1 and CDR2: SNHLY and FYNNEI. This chain's CDR3 is CASRSPLAYGYTF. Written as DNA, the CDR3 is TGTGCCAGCAGGAGCCCCCTAGCCTATGGCTACACCTTC. Full variable domain (rest looked up from reference TRBV2 and TRBJ1-2): EPEVTQTPSHQVTQMGQEVILRCVPISNHLYFYWYRQILGQKVEFLVSFYNNEISEKSEIFDDQFSVERPDGSNFTLKIRSTKLEDSAMYFCASRSPLAYGYTFGSGTRLTVV.

The chain combines TRBV21-1 with TRBJ2-3; the D call of TRBD1 is as the table states it, not checked on the DNA. TRBV21-1 is labeled a pseudogene. This CDR3 contains 15 residues. For the CDR3, the DNA is TGTGCCAGCAGCATAAGGACAGGCCCCCTAGATACGCAGTATTTT. It is translated as CASSIRTGPLDTQYF.

This clone was counted a few times. The rearrangement joins TRBV18 to TRBJ2-7, with a possible D match to TRBD2 (5 bases). Germline V lookup: CDR1 KGHSH, CDR2 LQKENI. The CDR3 runs 14 residues. The ends were cut back, 2 bases at V and 1 base at J, with 9 bases in the middle. The DNA of the CDR3 is TGTGCCAGCTCACCAGGACTGTTATCCTACGAGCAGTACTTC. Its protein is CASSPGLLSYEQYF.

The chain employs TRBV9 and TRBJ2-7; D is unresolved. The CDR3 consists of 15 residues. The V gene lost 2 bases and the J gene lost 2 bases, with 14 bases spanning the gap. Germline V gives CDR1 SGDLS, CDR2 YYNGEE. In DNA, the CDR3 is TGTGCCAGCAGCGTTGTTCCTGGGCCCCCCTACGAGCAGTACTTC. It encodes CASSVVPGPPYEQYF.

The chain combines TRBV7-6 with TRBJ2-2; D ambiguous. V was pared by 2 bases and J by 3 bases, with 7 bases between. This CDR3 has 14 residues. Germline V gene sequence: CDR1 SGHVS, CDR2 FNYEAQ. This CDR3 is CASSLTTDTGELFF. CDR3 in DNA: TGTGCCAGCAGCTTAACGACTGACACCGGGGAGCTGTTTTTT.

The chain combines TRBV7-7 with TRBJ2-5; 9 nucleotides agree with TRBD2. The V gene's germline CDR1 is SSHAT and CDR2 FNYEAQ (reference sequence). This CDR3 is built from 15 residues. V lost 5 bases, J lost 5 bases, and 9 bases stayed unmatched. The CDR3 coding sequence is TGTGCCAGCAGCGCGGGACTAGCACCCGTGGAGACCCAGTACTTC. It is translated as CASSAGLAPVETQYF. The complete variable domain, with remaining parts taken from reference TRBV7-7 and TRBJ2-5, reads GAGVSQSPRYKVTKRGQDVTLRCDPISSHATLYWYQQALGQGPEFLTYFNYEAQPDKSGLPSDRFSAERPEGSISTLTIQRTEQRDSAMYRCASSAGLAPVETQYFGPGTRLLVL.

The chain has TRBV29-1 and TRBJ1-1, with TRBD1 matching over 8 bases. Losses at the gene ends were 7 bases for V and 4 bases for J; bases not matched to a gene: 5. This CDR3 is 12 amino acids long. CDR1 is SQVTM, CDR2 ANQGSEA, per germline. The CDR3 DNA follows: TGCAGCGCCGAGACAGGGGCCACTGAAGCTTTCTTT. Translating it yields CSAETGATEAFF. The whole variable domain, filled in from reference TRBV29-1 and TRBJ1-1, reads SAVISQKPSRDICQRGTSLTIQCQVDSQVTMMFWYRQQPGQSLTLIATANQGSEATYESGFVIDKFPISRPNLTFSTLTVSNMSPEDSSIYLCSAETGATEAFFGQGTRLTVV.